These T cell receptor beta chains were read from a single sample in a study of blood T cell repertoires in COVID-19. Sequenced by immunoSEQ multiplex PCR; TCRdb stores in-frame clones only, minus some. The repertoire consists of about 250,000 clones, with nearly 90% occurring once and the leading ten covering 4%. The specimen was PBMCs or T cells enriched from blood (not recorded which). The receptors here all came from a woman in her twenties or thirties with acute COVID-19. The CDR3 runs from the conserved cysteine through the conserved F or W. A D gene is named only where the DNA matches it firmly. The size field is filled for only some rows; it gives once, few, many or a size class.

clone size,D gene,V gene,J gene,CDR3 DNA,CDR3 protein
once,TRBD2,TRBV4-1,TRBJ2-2,TGCGCCAGCAGCCAAATAAGGGACTACTCGAACACCGGGGAGCTGTTTTTT,CASSQIRDYSNTGELFF
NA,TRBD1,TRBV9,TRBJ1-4,TGTGCCAGCAGCGTAGGGACAGGGGGCATGTATGAAAAACTGTTTTTT,CASSVGTGGMYEKLFF
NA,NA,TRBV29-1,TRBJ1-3,TGCAGCGCCCGCAGGGGCTCTGGAAACACCATATATTTT,CSARRGSGNTIYF
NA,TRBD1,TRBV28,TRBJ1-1,TGTGCCAGCAGTTCATCGGGACAGGGGAACACTGAAGCTTTCTTT,CASSSSGQGNTEAFF
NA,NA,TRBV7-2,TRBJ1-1,TGTGCCAGCAGCTTAGCGCGCGGGAACACTGAAGCTTTCTTT,CASSLARGNTEAFF
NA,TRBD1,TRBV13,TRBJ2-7,TGTGCCAGCAGCTTAGGCGGGGGACAGGGGGCGCGAGAGCAGTACTTC,CASSLGGGQGAREQYF
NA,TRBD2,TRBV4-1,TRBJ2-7,TGCGCCAGCAGCCAAGGGGCGACTAGCGGTATTGGGTACGAGCAGTACTTC,CASSQGATSGIGYEQYF
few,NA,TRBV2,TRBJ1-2,TGTGCCAGCAGGCGGACAGACTATGGCTACACCTTC,CASRRTDYGYTF
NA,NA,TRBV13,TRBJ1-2,TGTGCCAGCAGCTTAACCGGGACCCCGGAGGGTTATGGCTACACCTTC,CASSLTGTPEGYGYTF
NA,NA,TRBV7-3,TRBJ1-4,TGTGCCAAAGAGACCGGGGGTGAAAAACTGTTTTTT,CAKETGGEKLFF
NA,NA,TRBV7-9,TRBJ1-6,TGTGCCAGCAGCTTTGGCAGGGCCAATAATTCACCCCTCCACTTT,CASSFGRANNSPLHF
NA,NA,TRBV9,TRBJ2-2,TGTGCCAGCAGCGTAGAATCAGGGGCGAACACCGGGGAGCTGTTTTTT,CASSVESGANTGELFF
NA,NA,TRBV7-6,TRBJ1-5,TGTGCCAGCAGCCCCGGGGGGGACCATCAGCCCCAGCATTTT,CASSPGGDHQPQHF
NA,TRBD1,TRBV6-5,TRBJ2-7,TGTGCCAGCAGGCGAAACCGGGACAGGGCCTACGAGCAGTACTTC,CASRRNRDRAYEQYF
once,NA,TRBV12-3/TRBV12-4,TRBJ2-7,TGTGCCAGCAGTTTTTGGGAGGCCGAGCAGTACTTC,CASSFWEAEQYF
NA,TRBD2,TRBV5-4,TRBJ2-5,TGTGCCAGCAGCTTTTTGAAGCGGGGATCTCAAGAGACCCAGTACTTC,CASSFLKRGSQETQYF
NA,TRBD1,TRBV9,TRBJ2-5,TGTGCCAGCAGCGCCGGATGGGGTACAGGGGAAAGATTCCAAGAGACCCAGTACTTC,CASSAGWGTGERFQETQYF
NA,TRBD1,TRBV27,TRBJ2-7,TGTGCCAGCAGTTTGGGGACAGGCGGGAACGAGCAGTACTTC,CASSLGTGGNEQYF
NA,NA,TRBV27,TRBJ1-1,TGTGCCAGCAGTACCCGCAGGGCAGCGAACACTGAAGCTTTCTTT,CASSTRRAANTEAFF
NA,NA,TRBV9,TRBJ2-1,TGTGCCAGCAGCGCAGTAACAGGTCTCTCCTACAATGAGCAGTTCTTC,CASSAVTGLSYNEQFF
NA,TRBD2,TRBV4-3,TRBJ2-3,TGCGCCAGCGAGCGCTATGCGGGACTAGTCCTCACAGATACGCAGTATTTT,CASERYAGLVLTDTQYF
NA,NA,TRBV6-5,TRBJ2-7,TGTGCCAGCAGCCTGAGCGGGCTCACCTACGAGCAGTACTTC,CASSLSGLTYEQYF
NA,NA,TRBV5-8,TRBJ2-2,TGTGCCAGCAGCTCCGGCGAGGGCACCGGGGAGCTGTTTTTT,CASSSGEGTGELFF
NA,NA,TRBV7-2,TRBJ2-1,TGTGCCAGCAGCTTGTTCGCGGGGACCTACAATGAGCAGTTCTTC,CASSLFAGTYNEQFF
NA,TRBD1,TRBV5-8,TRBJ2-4,TGTGCCAGCAGCTTGGACAGGGGGTTGACCAAAAACATTCAGTACTTC,CASSLDRGLTKNIQYF
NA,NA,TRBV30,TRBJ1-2,TGTGCCTGGAGGGCGGGGAACTATGGCTACACCTTC,CAWRAGNYGYTF
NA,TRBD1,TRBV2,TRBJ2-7,TGTGCCAGCAGTAAAGGCAGGGGGCTCTCCTACGAGCAGTACTTC,CASSKGRGLSYEQYF
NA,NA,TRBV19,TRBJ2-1,TGTGCCAGTAGTCACCCCGCCCGAGGGCAGTTCTTC,CASSHPARGQFF
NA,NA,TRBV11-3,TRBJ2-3,TGTGCCAGCAGCTTATCCATAAGCCCAACTAGCACAGATACGCAGTATTTT,CASSLSISPTSTDTQYF
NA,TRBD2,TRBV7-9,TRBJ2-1,TGTGCCAGCAGCTTAGGAAGCGGGGGGGCCCTGAATGAGCAGTTCTTC,CASSLGSGGALNEQFF
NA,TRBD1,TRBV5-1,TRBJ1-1,TGCGCCAGCAGCTTGGGACCGGGACAGAGCACTGAAGCTTTCTTT,CASSLGPGQSTEAFF
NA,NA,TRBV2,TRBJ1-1,TGTGCCAGCAGTGCGGGACAAAACACTGAAGCTTTCTTT,CASSAGQNTEAFF
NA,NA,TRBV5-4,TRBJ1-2,TGTGCCAGCAGACAGACAGCGAACTATGGCTACACCTTC,CASRQTANYGYTF
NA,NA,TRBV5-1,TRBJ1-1,TGCGCCAGCGGGTGGGGCGAAGACACTGAAGCTTTCTTT,CASGWGEDTEAFF
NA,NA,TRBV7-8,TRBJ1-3,TGTGCCAGCAGCTTGAGCCCGTCCCAGGGGGGAAACACCATATATTTT,CASSLSPSQGGNTIYF
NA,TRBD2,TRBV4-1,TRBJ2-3,TGCGCCAGCAGCCAAGAGGACCTAGCGGGGGCTGCGAATACGCAGTATTTT,CASSQEDLAGAANTQYF
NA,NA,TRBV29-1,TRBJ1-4,TGCAGCGTTTCCACAGGGCCAACTAATGAAAAACTGTTTTTT,CSVSTGPTNEKLFF
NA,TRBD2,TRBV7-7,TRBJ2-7,TGTGCCAGCAGCGCCGGACTAGCGGGACCCTACGAGCAGTACTTC,CASSAGLAGPYEQYF
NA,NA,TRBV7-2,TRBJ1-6,TGTGCCAGCAGCCGGGGACTCTATAATTCACCCCTCCACTTT,CASSRGLYNSPLHF
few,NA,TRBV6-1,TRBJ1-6,TGTGCCAGCAGTGAAGCGAGGAGCTCCTATAATTCACCCCTCCACTTT,CASSEARSSYNSPLHF
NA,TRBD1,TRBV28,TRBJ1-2,TGTGCCAGCAGAAATACAGGGGCCTCTAACTATGGCTACACCTTC,CASRNTGASNYGYTF
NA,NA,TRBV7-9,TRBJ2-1,TGTGCCAGCAGCCGACAGGCCGGAAATGAGTTCTTC,CASSRQAGNEFF
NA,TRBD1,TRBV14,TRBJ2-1,TGTGCCAGCAGTCCCGGGACAGGGGTAAGGAATGAGCAGTTCTTC,CASSPGTGVRNEQFF
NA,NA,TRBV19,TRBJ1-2,TGTGCCAGTAGTATAGACAGCCGCGGGGTTTATGGCTACACCTTC,CASSIDSRGVYGYTF
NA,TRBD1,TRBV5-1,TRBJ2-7,TGCGCCAGCAGCCTATACCCTAGGGGACAGGGTACCTACGAGCAGTACTTC,CASSLYPRGQGTYEQYF
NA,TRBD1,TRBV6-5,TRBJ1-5,TGTGCCAGCAGGGACAGGGAACATCAGCCCCAGCATTTT,CASRDREHQPQHF
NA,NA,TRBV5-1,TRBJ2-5,TGCGCCAGCAGCTCAGCTTCCGGGGGGCAGGCGGGTCGGGAGACCCAGTACTTC,CASSSASGGQAGRETQYF
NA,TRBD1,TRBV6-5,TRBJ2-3,TGTGCCAGCACGCACCGGGACAGGATCACAGATACGCAGTATTTT,CASTHRDRITDTQYF
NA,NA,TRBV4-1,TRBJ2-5,TGCGCCAGCAGCCAAGCACTAATGGAGACCCAGTACTTC,CASSQALMETQYF
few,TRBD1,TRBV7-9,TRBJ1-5,TGTGCCAGCAGCTTGGGGACAGGGTGGAATCAGCCCCAGCATTTT,CASSLGTGWNQPQHF